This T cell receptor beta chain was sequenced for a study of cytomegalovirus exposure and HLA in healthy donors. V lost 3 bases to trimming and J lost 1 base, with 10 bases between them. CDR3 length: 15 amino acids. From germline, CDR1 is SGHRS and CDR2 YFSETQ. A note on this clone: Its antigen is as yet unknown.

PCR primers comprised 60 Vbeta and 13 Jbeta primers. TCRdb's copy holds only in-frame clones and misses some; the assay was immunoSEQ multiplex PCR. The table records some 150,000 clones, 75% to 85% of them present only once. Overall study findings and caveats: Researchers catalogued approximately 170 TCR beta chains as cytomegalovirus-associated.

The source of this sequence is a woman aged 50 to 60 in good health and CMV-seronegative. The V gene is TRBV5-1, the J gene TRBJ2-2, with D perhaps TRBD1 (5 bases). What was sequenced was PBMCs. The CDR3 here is CASSSPGRNTGELFF. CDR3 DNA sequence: TGCGCCAGCAGCTCCCCAGGGCGGAACACCGGGGAGCTGTTTTTT.